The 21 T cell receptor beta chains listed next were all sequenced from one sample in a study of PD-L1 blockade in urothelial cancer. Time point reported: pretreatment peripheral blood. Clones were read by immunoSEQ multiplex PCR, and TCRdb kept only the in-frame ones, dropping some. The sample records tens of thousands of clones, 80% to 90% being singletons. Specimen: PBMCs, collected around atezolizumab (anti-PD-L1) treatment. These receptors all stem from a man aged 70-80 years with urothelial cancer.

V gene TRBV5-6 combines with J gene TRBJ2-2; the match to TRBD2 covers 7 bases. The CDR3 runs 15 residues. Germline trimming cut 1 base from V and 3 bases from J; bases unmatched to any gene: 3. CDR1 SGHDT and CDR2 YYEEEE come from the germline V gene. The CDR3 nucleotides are TGTGCCAGCAGCTTGCGGCTAGCGGACACCGGGGAGCTGTTTTTT. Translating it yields CASSLRLADTGELFF.

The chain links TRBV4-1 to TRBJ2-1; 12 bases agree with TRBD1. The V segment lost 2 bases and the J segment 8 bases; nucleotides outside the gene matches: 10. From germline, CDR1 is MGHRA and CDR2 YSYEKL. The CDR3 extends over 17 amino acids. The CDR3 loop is CASSQRAGTGGYDEQFF. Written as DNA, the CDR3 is TGCGCCAGCAGCCAACGTGCCGGGACAGGGGGCTATGATGAGCAGTTCTTC.

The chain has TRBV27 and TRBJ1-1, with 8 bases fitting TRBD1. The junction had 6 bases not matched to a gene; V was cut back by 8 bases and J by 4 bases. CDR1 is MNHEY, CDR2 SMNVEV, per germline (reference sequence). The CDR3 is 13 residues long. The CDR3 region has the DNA TGTGCCAGCCGCTCGGACAGGGCCACTGAAGCTTTCTTT. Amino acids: CASRSDRATEAFF.

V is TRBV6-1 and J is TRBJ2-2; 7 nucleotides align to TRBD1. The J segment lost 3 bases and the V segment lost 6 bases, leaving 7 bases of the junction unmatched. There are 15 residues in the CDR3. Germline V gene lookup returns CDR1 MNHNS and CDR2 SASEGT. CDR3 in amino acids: CASRQDRLHTGELFF. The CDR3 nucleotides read TGTGCCAGCAGACAGGACAGGCTTCACACCGGGGAGCTGTTTTTT.

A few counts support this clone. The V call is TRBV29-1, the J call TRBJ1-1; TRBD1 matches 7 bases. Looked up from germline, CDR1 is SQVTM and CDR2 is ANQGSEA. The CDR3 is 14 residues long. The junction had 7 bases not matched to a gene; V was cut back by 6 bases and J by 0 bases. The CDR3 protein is CSVTGALMNTEAFF. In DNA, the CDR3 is TGCAGCGTAACAGGGGCTCTAATGAACACTGAAGCTTTCTTT. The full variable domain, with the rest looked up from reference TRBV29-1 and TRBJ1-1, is SAVISQKPSRDICQRGTSLTIQCQVDSQVTMMFWYRQQPGQSLTLIATANQGSEATYESGFVIDKFPISRPNLTFSTLTVSNMSPEDSSIYLCSVTGALMNTEAFFGQGTRLTVV.

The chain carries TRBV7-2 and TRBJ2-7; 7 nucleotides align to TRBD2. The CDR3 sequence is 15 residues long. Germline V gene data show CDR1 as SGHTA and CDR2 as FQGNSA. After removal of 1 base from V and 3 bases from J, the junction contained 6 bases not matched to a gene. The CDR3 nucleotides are TGTGCCAGCAGCTTAGATGGCGGGGGTCTCTACGAGCAGTACTTC. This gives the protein CASSLDGGGLYEQYF.

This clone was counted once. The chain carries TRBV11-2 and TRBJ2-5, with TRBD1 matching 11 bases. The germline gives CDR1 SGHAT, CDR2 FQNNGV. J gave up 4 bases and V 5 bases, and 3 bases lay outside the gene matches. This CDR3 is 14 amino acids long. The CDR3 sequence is CASSPGQGGETQYF. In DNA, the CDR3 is TGTGCCAGCAGCCCGGGACAGGGGGGAGAGACCCAGTACTTC.

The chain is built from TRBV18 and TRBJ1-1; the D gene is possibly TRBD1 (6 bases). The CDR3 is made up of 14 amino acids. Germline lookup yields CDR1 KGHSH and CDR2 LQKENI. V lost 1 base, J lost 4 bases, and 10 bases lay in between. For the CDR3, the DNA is TGTGCCAGCTCACCACTGGGGGCAGGCACTGAAGCTTTCTTT. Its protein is CASSPLGAGTEAFF.

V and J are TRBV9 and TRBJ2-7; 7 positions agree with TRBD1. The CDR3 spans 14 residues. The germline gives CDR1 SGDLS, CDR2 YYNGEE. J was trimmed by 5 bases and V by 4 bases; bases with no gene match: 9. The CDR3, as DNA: TGTGCCAGCAGCCTCCGACAGGGCGCGGACGAGCAGTACTTC. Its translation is CASSLRQGADEQYF.

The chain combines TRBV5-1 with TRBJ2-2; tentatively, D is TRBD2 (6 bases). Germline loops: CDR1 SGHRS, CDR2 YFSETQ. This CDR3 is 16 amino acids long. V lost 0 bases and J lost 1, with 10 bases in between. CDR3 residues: CASSLDGSGNTGELFF. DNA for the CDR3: TGCGCCAGCAGCTTGGACGGGAGTGGGAACACCGGGGAGCTGTTTTTT.

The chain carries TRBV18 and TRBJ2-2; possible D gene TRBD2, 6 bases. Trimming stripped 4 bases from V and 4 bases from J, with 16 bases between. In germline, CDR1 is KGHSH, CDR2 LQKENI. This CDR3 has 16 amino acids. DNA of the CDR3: TGTGCCAGCTCACGAGGCGAGACTAGGGGCACCGGGGAGCTGTTTTTT. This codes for CASSRGETRGTGELFF.

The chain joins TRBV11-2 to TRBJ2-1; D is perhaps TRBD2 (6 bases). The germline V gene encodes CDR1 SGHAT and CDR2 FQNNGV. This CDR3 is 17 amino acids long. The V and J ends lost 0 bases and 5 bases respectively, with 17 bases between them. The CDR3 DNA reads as TGTGCCAGCAGCTTAGATCCGGGGAGCGGGCTGAACAATGAGCAGTTCTTC. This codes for CASSLDPGSGLNNEQFF.

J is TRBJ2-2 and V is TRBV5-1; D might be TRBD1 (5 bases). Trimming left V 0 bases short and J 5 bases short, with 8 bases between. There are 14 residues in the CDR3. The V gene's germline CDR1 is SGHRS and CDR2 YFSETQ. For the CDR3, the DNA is TGCGCCAGCAGCTTGGCCCAGGGAACCGGGGAGCTGTTTTTT. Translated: CASSLAQGTGELFF.

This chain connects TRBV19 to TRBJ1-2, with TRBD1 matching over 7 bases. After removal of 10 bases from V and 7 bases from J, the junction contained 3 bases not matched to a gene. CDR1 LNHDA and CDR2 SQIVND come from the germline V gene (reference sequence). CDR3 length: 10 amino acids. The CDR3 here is CATYRGGYTF. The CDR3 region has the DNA TGTGCCACCTACAGGGGTGGCTACACCTTC.

The CDR3 region has the DNA TGCGCCAGCAGCTTGTATGGGGGCCGCTCTGGAAACACCATATATTTT. This gives the protein CASSLYGGRSGNTIYF. The chain uses TRBV5-1 and TRBJ1-3; possible D gene TRBD1, 6 bases. The germline V and J ends were trimmed by 1 base and 0 bases, with 11 bases remaining between them. This CDR3 spans 16 amino acids. Germline V gene lookup returns CDR1 SGHRS and CDR2 YFSETQ. The full variable domain, its missing parts supplied by reference TRBV5-1 and TRBJ1-3, is KAGVTQTPRYLIKTRGQQVTLSCSPISGHRSVSWYQQTPGQGLQFLFEYFSETQRNKGNFPGRFSGRQFSNSRSEMNVSTLELGDSALYLCASSLYGGRSGNTIYFGEGSWLTVV.

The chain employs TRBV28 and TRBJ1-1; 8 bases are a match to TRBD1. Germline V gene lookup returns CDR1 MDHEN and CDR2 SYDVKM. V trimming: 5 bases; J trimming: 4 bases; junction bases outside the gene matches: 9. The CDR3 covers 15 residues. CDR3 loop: CASSLTSTGATEAFF. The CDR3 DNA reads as TGTGCCAGCAGTCTAACATCGACAGGGGCCACTGAAGCTTTCTTT.

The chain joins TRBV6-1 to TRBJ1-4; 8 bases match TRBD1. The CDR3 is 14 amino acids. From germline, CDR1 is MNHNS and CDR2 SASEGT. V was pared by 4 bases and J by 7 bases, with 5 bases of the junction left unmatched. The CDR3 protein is CASSAWDRSEKLFF. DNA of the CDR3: TGTGCCAGCAGTGCTTGGGACAGGTCTGAAAAACTGTTTTTT.

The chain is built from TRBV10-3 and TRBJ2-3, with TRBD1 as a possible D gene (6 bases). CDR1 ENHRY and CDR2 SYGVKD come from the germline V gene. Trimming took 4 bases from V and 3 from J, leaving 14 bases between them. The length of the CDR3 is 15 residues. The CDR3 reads CAISVTGLGTDTQYF. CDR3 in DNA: TGTGCCATCAGTGTAACAGGGTTAGGAACAGATACGCAGTATTTT.

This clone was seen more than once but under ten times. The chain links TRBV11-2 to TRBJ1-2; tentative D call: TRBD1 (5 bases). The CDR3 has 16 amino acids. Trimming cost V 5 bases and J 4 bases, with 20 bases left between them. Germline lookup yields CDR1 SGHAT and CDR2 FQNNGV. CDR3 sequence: CASSPLRGSGGYGYTF. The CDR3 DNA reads TGTGCCAGCAGCCCCCTGCGGGGGTCCGGGGGCTATGGCTACACCTTC.

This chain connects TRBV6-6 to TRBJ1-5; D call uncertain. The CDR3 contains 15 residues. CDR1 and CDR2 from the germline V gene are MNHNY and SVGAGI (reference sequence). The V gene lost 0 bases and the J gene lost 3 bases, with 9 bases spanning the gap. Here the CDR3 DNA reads TGTGCCAGCAGTTACTCCGCGGGAACCAATCAGCCCCAGCATTTT. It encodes CASSYSAGTNQPQHF.

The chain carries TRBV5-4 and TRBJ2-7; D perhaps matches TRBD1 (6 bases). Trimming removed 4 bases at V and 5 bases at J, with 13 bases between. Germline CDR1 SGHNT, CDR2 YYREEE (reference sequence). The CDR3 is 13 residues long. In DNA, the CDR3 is TGTGCCAGCAGCACGGACAGTGCGCACGAGCAGTACTTC. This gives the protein CASSTDSAHEQYF.